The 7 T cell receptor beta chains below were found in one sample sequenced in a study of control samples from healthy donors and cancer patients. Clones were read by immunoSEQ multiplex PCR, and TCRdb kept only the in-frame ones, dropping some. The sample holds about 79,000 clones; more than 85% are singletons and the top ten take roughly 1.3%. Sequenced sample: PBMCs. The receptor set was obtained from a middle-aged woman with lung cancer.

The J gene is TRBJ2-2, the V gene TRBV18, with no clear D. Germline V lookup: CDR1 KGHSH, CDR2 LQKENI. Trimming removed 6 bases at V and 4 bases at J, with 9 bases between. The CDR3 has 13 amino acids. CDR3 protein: CASSTQSTGELFF. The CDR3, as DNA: TGTGCCAGCTCGACACAGTCCACCGGGGAGCTGTTTTTT. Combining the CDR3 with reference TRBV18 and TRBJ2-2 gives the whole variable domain NAGVMQNPRHLVRRRGQEARLRCSPMKGHSHVYWYRQLPEEGLKFMVYLQKENIIDESGMPKERFSAEFPKEGPSILRIQQVVRGDSAAYFCASSTQSTGELFFGEGSRLTVL.

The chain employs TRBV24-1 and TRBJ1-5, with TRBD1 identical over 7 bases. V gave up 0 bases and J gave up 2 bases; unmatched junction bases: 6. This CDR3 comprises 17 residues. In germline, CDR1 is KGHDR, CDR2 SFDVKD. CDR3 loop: CATSDLGRGRGNQPQHF. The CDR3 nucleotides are TGTGCCACCAGTGATTTGGGCAGGGGGAGAGGCAATCAGCCCCAGCATTTT.

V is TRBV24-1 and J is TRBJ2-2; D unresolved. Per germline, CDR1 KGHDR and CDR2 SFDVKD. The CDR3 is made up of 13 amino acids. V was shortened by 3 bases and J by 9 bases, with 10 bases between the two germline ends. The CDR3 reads CATSDTTGRELFF. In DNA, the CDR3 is TGTGCCACCAGTGATACGACGGGCCGGGAGCTGTTTTTT.

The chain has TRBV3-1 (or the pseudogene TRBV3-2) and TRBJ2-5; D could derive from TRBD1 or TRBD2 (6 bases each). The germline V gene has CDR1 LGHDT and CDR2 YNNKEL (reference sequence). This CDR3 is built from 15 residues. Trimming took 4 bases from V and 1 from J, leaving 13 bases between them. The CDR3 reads CASSPPPGAQETQYF. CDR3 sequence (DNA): TGTGCCAGCAGCCCCCCGCCGGGGGCCCAAGAGACCCAGTACTTC.

CDR3 in DNA: TGTGCCAGCACCCCCCTGGGGGGGCAGCCCCAGCATTTT. Protein product: CASTPLGGQPQHF. V usage is TRBV2 and J usage is TRBJ1-5, with a possible D match to TRBD1 (5 bases). Germline values: CDR1 SNHLY, CDR2 FYNNEI. The CDR3 is 13 amino acids. V lost 7 bases and J 7 bases, leaving 14 bases between the germline ends. The full variable domain, its missing parts supplied by reference TRBV2 and TRBJ1-5, is EPEVTQTPSHQVTQMGQEVILRCVPISNHLYFYWYRQILGQKVEFLVSFYNNEISEKSEIFDDQFSVERPDGSNFTLKIRSTKLEDSAMYFCASTPLGGQPQHFGDGTRLSIL.

Written as DNA, the CDR3 is TGTGCCAGTAGTACCTCGGACGGGGGGCTTGAAAAACTGTTTTTT. Translation: CASSTSDGGLEKLFF. This chain uses TRBV19 with TRBJ1-4, with TRBD1 as a possible D gene (6 bases). The germline CDR1 and CDR2 sequences are LNHDA and SQIVND (reference sequence). The CDR3 has 15 residues. V was pared by 4 bases and J by 7 bases, with 16 bases between. The variable domain in full, completed from reference TRBV19 and TRBJ1-4, reads DGGITQSPKYLFRKEGQNVTLSCEQNLNHDAMYWYRQDPGQGLRLIYYSQIVNDFQKGDIAEGYSVSREKKESFPLTVTSAQKNPTAFYLCASSTSDGGLEKLFFGSGTQLSVL.

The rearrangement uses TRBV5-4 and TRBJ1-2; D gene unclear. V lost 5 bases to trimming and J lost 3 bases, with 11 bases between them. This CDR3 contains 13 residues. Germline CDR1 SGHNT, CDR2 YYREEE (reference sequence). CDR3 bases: TGTGCCAGCAGTCAAGAGAGCGACTATGGCTACACCTTC. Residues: CASSQESDYGYTF.